This T cell receptor (beta chain) originates from a study of early T cells in non-severe SARS-CoV-2 infection. Study as a whole: With bulk RNA from unsorted whole blood as input, sequencing yielded unpaired chains.

This clonotype was counted many times. V lost 1 base and J lost 1, with 6 bases in between. Germline V CDR1 and CDR2: SGHDT, YYEEEE. This CDR3 contains 15 residues. Researchers attached unique molecular identifiers to individual cDNA molecules. TCRdb fed the 5' RACE reads into MiXCR, producing one record per CDR3 protein. The sample includes more than 15,000 distinct CDR3 sequences, roughly 5% of them seen just once. The sequenced sample was whole blood. The clonotype comes from an adult who was a healthcare worker with PCR-confirmed SARS-CoV-2 infection or an uninfected control (not recorded which). The V gene is TRBV5-6, the J gene TRBJ2-6; D perhaps matches TRBD1 (5 bases). Written as DNA, the CDR3 is TGTGCCAGCAGCTTGCCAGGGTCTGGGGCCAACGTCCTGACTTTC. Protein: CASSLPGSGANVLTF.